The 27 T cell receptor beta chains listed next were all sequenced from one sample in a study of glioma-infiltrating T cells after dendritic cell vaccination. TCRdb's table, derived via immunoSEQ multiplex PCR, lists solely in-frame clones and lacks some. The data show roughly 100,000 clones, roughly 84% seen once. The sample was blood, taken before dendritic cell vaccination. The receptors shown here come from a human donor with glioblastoma.

Comments on this clone: The junction shows a germline mismatch at one end, possibly a read error. The rearrangement uses TRBV7-2 and TRBJ2-7, with 8 bases matching TRBD1. This CDR3 has 15 residues. Per the germline V gene, CDR1 is SGHTA and CDR2 is FQGNSA. The CDR3: CASSLGGQGASEQYF. CDR3 in DNA: TGTGCCAGCAGTTTAGGCGGGCAGGGGGCGTCCGAGCAGTACTTC.

Here the CDR3 DNA reads TGTGCCAGTAGTATAGTTGGGCGCAGCTCTGGAAACACCATATATTTT. Translation: CASSIVGRSSGNTIYF. The gene calls are TRBV19 and TRBJ1-3; D is unclear. CDR1 is LNHDA and CDR2 is SQIVND in the germline V gene (reference sequence). V was clipped by 1 base and J by 0 bases, with 10 bases between them. This CDR3 is 16 amino acids long.

The chain has TRBV4-2 and TRBJ1-3, with D hard to call. Germline V gene lookup returns CDR1 LGHNA and CDR2 YNFKEQ. The CDR3 is made up of 15 amino acids. The V gene lost 3 bases and the J gene lost 0 bases, with 9 bases spanning the gap. The CDR3 reads CASSQGRISGNTIYF. In DNA form, the CDR3 reads TGTGCCAGCAGCCAGGGCCGAATCTCTGGAAACACCATATATTTT.

V is TRBV5-1 and J is TRBJ2-3; 9 bases align to TRBD2. The V gene end was trimmed by 3 bases and the J gene end by 2 bases; junction bases not matched to a gene: 7. CDR3 length: 16 amino acids. Germline CDR1 and CDR2: SGHRS and YFSETQ. The CDR3 DNA reads TGCGCCAGCAGCTGGGCAGCGGGGGGACACACAGATACGCAGTATTTT. This codes for CASSWAAGGHTDTQYF.

This clone appeared a few times. The gene calls are TRBV6-1 and TRBJ1-5; D is unresolved. V shed 10 bases and J shed 2 bases, with 6 bases lying between them. The length of the CDR3 is 11 residues. Germline CDR1 reads MNHNS; CDR2 reads SASEGT. The CDR3 loop reads CATGGNQPQHF. The DNA for the CDR3 is TGTGCCACGGGAGGCAATCAGCCCCAGCATTTT.

This chain uses TRBV7-6 with TRBJ1-5; 7 nucleotides line up with TRBD1. The junction had 4 bases not matched to a gene; V was cut back by 4 bases and J by 4 bases. The germline V gene encodes CDR1 SGHVS and CDR2 FNYEAQ. The CDR3 is 14 residues long. The CDR3, as DNA: TGTGCCAGCAGCTCCGGGACAGTGAATCAGCCCCAGCATTTT. As protein: CASSSGTVNQPQHF.

V and J are TRBV6-5 and TRBJ1-2; 7 bases match TRBD1. V gave up 6 bases and J gave up 6 bases; unmatched junction bases: 10. Per the germline V gene, CDR1 is MNHEY and CDR2 is SVGAGI. There are 14 residues in the CDR3. CDR3 coding DNA: TGTGCCAGCAGAAAGACAGGGTCTACGGATGGCTACACCTTC. This translates into CASRKTGSTDGYTF.

The chain uses TRBV6-4 and TRBJ2-6; 7 bases align to TRBD1. CDR3 length equals 15 residues. The trim removed 2 bases at V and 2 bases at J, leaving 0 bases unmatched. Germline V lookup: CDR1 MRHNA, CDR2 SNTAGT. This CDR3 is CASSDRGPGANVLTF. Written as DNA, the CDR3 is TGTGCCAGCAGTGACAGGGGGCCTGGGGCCAACGTCCTGACTTTC.

The gene calls are TRBV4-3 and TRBJ2-7; 8 nucleotides agree with TRBD2. V shed 0 bases, J shed 8 bases, and the junction held 3 bases outside the gene matches. Germline V gives CDR1 LGHNA, CDR2 YSLEER. CDR3 length: 13 residues. DNA of the CDR3: TGCGCCAGCAGCCAAGACGGGGGGGCAAAGCAGTACTTC. The encoded protein is CASSQDGGAKQYF.

V usage is TRBV20-1 and J usage is TRBJ1-1; D call uncertain. Germline CDR1 is DFQATT and CDR2 is SNEGSKA (reference sequence). Trimming took off 7 bases at V and 3 bases at J, with 9 bases between the two ends. The CDR3 has 11 amino acids. Here the CDR3 DNA reads TGCAGTGGCGCCACCCACACTGAAGCTTTCTTT. Translating gives CSGATHTEAFF.

This chain connects TRBV5-1 to TRBJ1-3, with 7 bases matching TRBD1. The germline V gene has CDR1 SGHRS and CDR2 YFSETQ. Trimming at V came to 0 bases and at J to 1 base, leaving 4 bases not matched to a gene. The length of the CDR3 is 16 residues. CDR3 protein: CASSLAAGGSGNTIYF. The CDR3 nucleotides read TGCGCCAGCAGCTTGGCCGCAGGGGGATCTGGAAACACCATATATTTT.

The rearrangement links TRBV6-6 to TRBJ1-1; D possibly corresponds to TRBD1 (6 bases). Trimming took 2 bases from V and 8 from J, leaving 15 bases between them. The length of the CDR3 is 14 residues. Germline CDR1 reads MNHNY; CDR2 reads SVGAGI (reference sequence). CDR3 residues: CASSYRGSGAEAFF. CDR3 in DNA: TGTGCCAGCAGTTACAGGGGGAGTGGAGCGGAAGCTTTCTTT.

This rearrangement joins TRBV5-6 to TRBJ2-3; TRBD1 aligns across 9 bases. The CDR3 has 16 amino acids. CDR1 SGHDT and CDR2 YYEEEE come from the germline V gene. Trimming cost V 0 bases and J 2 bases; bases outside gene matches: 4. This CDR3 reads CASSLVGTGITDTQYF. DNA for the CDR3: TGTGCCAGCAGCTTGGTGGGGACAGGGATCACAGATACGCAGTATTTT.

This clone has just one count. The rearrangement joins TRBV19 to TRBJ2-7, with 12 bases matching TRBD1. Germline CDR1 reads LNHDA; CDR2 reads SQIVND (reference sequence). This CDR3 has 16 amino acids. The junction had 12 bases not matched to a gene; V was cut back by 10 bases and J by 2 bases. In nucleotides, the CDR3 is TGTGCCACTCGGGACAGGGGGCGTGAAGCTGCCTACGAGCAGTACTTC. Translated: CATRDRGREAAYEQYF.

The chain employs TRBV29-1 and TRBJ2-1, with 7 bases identical to TRBD2. The V segment lost 6 bases and the J segment 0 bases; nucleotides outside the gene matches: 11. The CDR3 covers 16 residues. CDR1 is SQVTM, CDR2 ANQGSEA, per germline. The CDR3 spells CSVLGAGVHSYNEQFF. Written as DNA, the CDR3 is TGCAGCGTCCTTGGGGCGGGAGTTCACTCCTACAATGAGCAGTTCTTC.

The CDR3 is CASSPERVPQDSPLHF. The DNA for the CDR3 is TGTGCCAGCTCACCGGAGAGGGTGCCCCAAGACTCACCCCTCCACTTT. The chain couples TRBV18 to TRBJ1-6, with D hard to call. V lost 3 bases and J lost 10, with 19 bases in between. The germline CDR1 and CDR2 sequences are KGHSH and LQKENI. The CDR3 is 16 residues long.

The genes are TRBV13 and TRBJ1-1, with D unresolved. The germline V and J ends were trimmed by 6 bases and 5 bases, with 4 bases remaining between them. The germline V gene encodes CDR1 PRHDT and CDR2 FYEKMQ (reference sequence). The CDR3 is made up of 10 amino acids. The CDR3 bases are TGTGCCAGCAGTTCAACTGAAGCTTTCTTT. This codes for CASSSTEAFF.

This clone was seen a handful of times. The chain combines TRBV7-2 with TRBJ2-2, with unresolved D. Trimming cost V 5 bases and J 7 bases, with 8 bases left between them. The germline CDR1 and CDR2 sequences are SGHTA and FQGNSA. This CDR3 contains 12 residues. The CDR3 nucleotides read TGTGCCAGCAGCCGCTATGGCGGGGAGCTGTTTTTT. Translating it yields CASSRYGGELFF.

The rearrangement uses TRBV29-1 and TRBJ1-1, with D hard to call. The CDR3 length is 11 residues. Between the trimmed V and J ends, which lost 3 bases and 9 bases, there was a span of 11 bases. Germline V gene lookup returns CDR1 SQVTM and CDR2 ANQGSEA. CDR3 DNA sequence: TGCAGCGTTGATATCCAGACACAAGCTTTCTTT. Amino acid sequence: CSVDIQTQAFF.

This chain links TRBV2 with TRBJ2-7, with 7 nucleotides matching TRBD1. Germline V CDR1 and CDR2: SNHLY, FYNNEI. V lost 5 bases to trimming and J lost 2 bases; unmatched junction nucleotides: 6. This CDR3 comprises 14 residues. The CDR3 spells CASSRDRSTYEQYF. The CDR3 DNA follows: TGTGCCAGCAGTAGGGACAGATCAACCTACGAGCAGTACTTC.

This clone has only one observation. V usage is TRBV5-4 and J usage is TRBJ1-4; 9 bases are shared with TRBD1. There are 15 residues in the CDR3. Germline values: CDR1 SGHNT, CDR2 YYREEE (reference sequence). The V and J ends lost 5 bases and 0 bases, in that order; junction bases with no gene match: 2. DNA for the CDR3: TGTGCCAGCAGTGGACAGGGGTCAACTAATGAAAAACTGTTTTTT. It specifies CASSGQGSTNEKLFF.

The chain employs TRBV4-3 and TRBJ1-2; D might be TRBD1 (5 bases). The CDR3 totals 16 residues. V lost 1 base and J lost 4, with 16 bases in between. Looked up from germline, CDR1 is LGHNA and CDR2 is YSLEER. The CDR3 DNA sequence: TGCGCCAGCAGCCAAGGGGGGGTAGTGGGGACCTATGGCTACACCTTC. Amino acid sequence: CASSQGGVVGTYGYTF.

The chain combines TRBV27 with TRBJ2-6, with a tentative D call TRBD2 (6 bases). The CDR3 length is 15 residues. Per germline, CDR1 MNHEY and CDR2 SMNVEV (reference sequence). The V end was cut by 2 bases, the J end by 4 bases, with 9 bases between. The CDR3 loop reads CASSLGGSGANVLTF. The DNA of the CDR3 is TGTGCCAGCAGTTTAGGGGGGAGCGGGGCCAACGTCCTGACTTTC.

The chain has TRBV15 and TRBJ2-5; TRBD2 matches at 12 bases. Germline V gives CDR1 LNHNV, CDR2 YYDKDF (reference sequence). V lost 5 bases, J lost 5 bases, and 3 bases stayed unmatched. The CDR3 has 14 amino acids. The chain's CDR3 is CATSLAGGGETQYF. CDR3 DNA sequence: TGTGCCACCAGCCTAGCGGGAGGGGGGGAGACCCAGTACTTC.

V usage is TRBV4-2 and J usage is TRBJ2-7; 10 nucleotides agree with TRBD2. Per germline, CDR1 LGHNA and CDR2 YNFKEQ. V dropped 5 bases and J dropped 5; count of bases not matched to a gene: 6. The CDR3 loop spans 14 amino acids. The CDR3 sequence is CASSISGGHNEQYF. The CDR3 DNA reads as TGTGCCAGCAGCATTAGCGGGGGGCACAACGAGCAGTACTTC.

The chain is built from TRBV5-1 and TRBJ1-5; possible D gene TRBD1, 5 bases. Trimming removed 1 base at V and 5 bases at J, with 19 bases between. Germline CDR1 and CDR2: SGHRS and YFSETQ. The CDR3 loop spans 17 amino acids. The CDR3 nucleotides are TGCGCCAGCAGCTTGATGGGGAGCGGGGGGTTGGATCAGCCCCAGCATTTT. It yields the protein CASSLMGSGGLDQPQHF.

The chain carries TRBV7-9 and TRBJ2-7, with D tentatively TRBD1 (6 bases). Per germline, CDR1 SEHNR and CDR2 FQNEAQ (reference sequence). CDR3 length: 14 amino acids. Trimming removed 5 bases from V and 2 bases from J, with 13 bases in between. The CDR3 region is CASSPGQLTYEQYF. The CDR3 bases are TGTGCCAGCAGCCCTGGACAGCTTACCTACGAGCAGTACTTC.